This T cell receptor beta chain was captured in a study of shared clonotypes between healthy human individuals. Whole-study context: Donors had three CD4 naive, three CD4 memory, two CD8 naive and one CD8 memory plate apiece. General study points: Since donors were few, the genetic and exposure-history diversity represented was limited.

V lost 0 bases and J 12 bases, leaving 11 bases between the germline ends. This CDR3 region has 13 residues. Per germline, CDR1 LGHNA and CDR2 YSLEER. The repertoire was sequenced with immunoSEQ multiplex PCR; TCRdb's copy has only in-frame clones and lacks some. Of millions of clones detected, around 94% appear once; the ten largest clones hold around 0.14%. On this clone itself: Its specificity is not known.

The chain uses TRBV4-3 and TRBJ2-2; possible D gene TRBD1, 6 bases. The sequenced material came from naive CD4+ T cells sorted from blood. Subset here: CD45RA+ positively selected. The receptor was derived from a man between 18 and 29 years old in good health. CDR3: CASSQDITGKLFF. DNA of the CDR3: TGCGCCAGCAGCCAAGATATAACAGGGAAGCTGTTTTTT.